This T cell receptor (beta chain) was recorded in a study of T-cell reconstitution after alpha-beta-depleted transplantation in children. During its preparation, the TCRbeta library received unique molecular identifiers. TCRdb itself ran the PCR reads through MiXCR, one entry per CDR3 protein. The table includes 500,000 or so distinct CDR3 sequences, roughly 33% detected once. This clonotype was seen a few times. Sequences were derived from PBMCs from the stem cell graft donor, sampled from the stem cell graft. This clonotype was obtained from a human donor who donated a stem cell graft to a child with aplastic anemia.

The CDR3 loop reads CAQGELNEQFF. Here the CDR3 DNA reads TGTGCCCAGGGGGAGCTCAATGAGCAGTTCTTC. The V call is TRBV30, the J call TRBJ2-1, with 7 bases matching TRBD1. The CDR3 is 11 residues long. The V segment lost 8 bases and the J segment 6 bases; nucleotides outside the gene matches: 4. Germline CDR1 is GTSNPN and CDR2 is SVGIG (reference sequence).